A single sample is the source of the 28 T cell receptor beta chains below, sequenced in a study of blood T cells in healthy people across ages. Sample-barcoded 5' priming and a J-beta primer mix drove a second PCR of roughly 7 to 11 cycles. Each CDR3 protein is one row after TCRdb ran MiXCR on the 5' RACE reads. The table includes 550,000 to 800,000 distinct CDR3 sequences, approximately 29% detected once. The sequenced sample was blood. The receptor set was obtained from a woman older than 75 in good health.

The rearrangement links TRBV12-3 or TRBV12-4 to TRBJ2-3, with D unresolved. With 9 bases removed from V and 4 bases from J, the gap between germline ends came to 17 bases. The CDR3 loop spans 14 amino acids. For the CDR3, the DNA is TGTGCCAGTTATTTGGCACCGAGCGCAGATACGCAGTATTTT. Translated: CASYLAPSADTQYF.

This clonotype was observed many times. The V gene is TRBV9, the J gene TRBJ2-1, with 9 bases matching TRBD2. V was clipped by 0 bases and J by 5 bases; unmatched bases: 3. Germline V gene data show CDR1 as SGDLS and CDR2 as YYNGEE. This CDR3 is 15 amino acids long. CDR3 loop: CASSVVASGDNEQFF. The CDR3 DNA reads TGTGCCAGCAGCGTAGTGGCTAGCGGGGACAATGAGCAGTTCTTC. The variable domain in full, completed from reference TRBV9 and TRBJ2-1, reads DSGVTQTPKHLITATGQRVTLRCSPRSGDLSVYWYQQSLDQGLQFLIQYYNGEERAKGNILERFSAQQFPDLHSELNLSSLELGDSALYFCASSVVASGDNEQFFGPGTRLTVL.

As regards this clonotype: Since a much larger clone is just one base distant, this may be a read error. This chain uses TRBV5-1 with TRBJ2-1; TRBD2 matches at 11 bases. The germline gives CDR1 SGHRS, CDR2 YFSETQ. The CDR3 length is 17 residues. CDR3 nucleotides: TGCGCCGGCAGCCCGGGACTAGCGGTCAGCTCCTACAATGAGCAGTTCTTC. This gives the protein CAGSPGLAVSSYNEQFF.

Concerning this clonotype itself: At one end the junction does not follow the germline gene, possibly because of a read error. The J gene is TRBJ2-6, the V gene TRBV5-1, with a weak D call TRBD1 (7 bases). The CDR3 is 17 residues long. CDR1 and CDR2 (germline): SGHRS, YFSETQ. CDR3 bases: TGCGCCAGCAGCTTGAGCCGGATGACGGAGGGGGCCAACGTCCTGCACTTC. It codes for CASSLSRMTEGANVLHF.

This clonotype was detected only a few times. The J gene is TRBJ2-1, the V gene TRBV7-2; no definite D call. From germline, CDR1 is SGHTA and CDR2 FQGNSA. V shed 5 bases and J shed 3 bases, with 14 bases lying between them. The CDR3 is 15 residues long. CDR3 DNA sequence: TGTGCCAGCAGCCCCCTTGACCAACACTACAATGAGCAGTTCTTC. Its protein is CASSPLDQHYNEQFF. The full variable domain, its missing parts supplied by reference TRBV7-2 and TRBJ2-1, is GAGVSQSPSNKVTEKGKDVELRCDPISGHTALYWYRQSLGQGLEFLIYFQGNSAPDKSGLPSDRFSAERTGGSVSTLTIQRTQQEDSAVYLCASSPLDQHYNEQFFGPGTRLTVL.

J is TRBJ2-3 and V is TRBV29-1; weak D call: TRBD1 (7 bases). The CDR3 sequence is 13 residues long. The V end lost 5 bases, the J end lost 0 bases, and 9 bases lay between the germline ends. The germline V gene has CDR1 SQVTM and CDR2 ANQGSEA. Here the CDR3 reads CSVPGGSTDTQYF. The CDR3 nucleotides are TGCAGCGTTCCAGGGGGGAGCACAGATACGCAGTATTTT.

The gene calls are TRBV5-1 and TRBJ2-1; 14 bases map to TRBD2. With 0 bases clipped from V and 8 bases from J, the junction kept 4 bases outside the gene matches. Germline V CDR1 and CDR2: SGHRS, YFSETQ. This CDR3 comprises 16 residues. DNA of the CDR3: TGCGCCAGCAGCTTGGCCGGGACTAGCGGGGGCGATGAGCAGTTCTTC. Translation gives CASSLAGTSGGDEQFF.

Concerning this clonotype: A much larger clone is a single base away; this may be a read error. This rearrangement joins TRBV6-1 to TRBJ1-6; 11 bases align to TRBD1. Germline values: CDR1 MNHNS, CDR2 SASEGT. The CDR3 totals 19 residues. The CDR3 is CASSAMVGQGGTYDSPLHF. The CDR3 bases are TGTGCCAGCAGTGCAATGGTGGGACAGGGGGGGACCTATGATTCACCCCTCCACTTT.

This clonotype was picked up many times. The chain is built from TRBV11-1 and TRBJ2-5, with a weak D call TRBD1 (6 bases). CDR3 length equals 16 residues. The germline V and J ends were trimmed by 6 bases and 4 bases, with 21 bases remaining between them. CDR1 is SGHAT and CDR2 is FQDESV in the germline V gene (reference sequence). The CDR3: CASSLLRGSKTETQYF. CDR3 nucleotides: TGTGCCAGCAGTCTACTCAGGGGATCCAAGACAGAGACCCAGTACTTC. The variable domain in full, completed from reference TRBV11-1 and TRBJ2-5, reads EAEVAQSPRYKITEKSQAVAFWCDPISGHATLYWYRQILGQGPELLVQFQDESVVDDSQLPKDRFSAERLKGVDSTLKIQPAELGDSAMYLCASSLLRGSKTETQYFGPGTRLLVL.

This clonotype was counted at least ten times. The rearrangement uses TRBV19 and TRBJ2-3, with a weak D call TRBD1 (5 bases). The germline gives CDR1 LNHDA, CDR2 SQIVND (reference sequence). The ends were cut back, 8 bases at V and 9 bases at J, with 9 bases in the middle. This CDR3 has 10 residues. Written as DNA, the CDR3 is TGTGCCAGTTGGCAGGGCACGCAGTATTTT. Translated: CASWQGTQYF.

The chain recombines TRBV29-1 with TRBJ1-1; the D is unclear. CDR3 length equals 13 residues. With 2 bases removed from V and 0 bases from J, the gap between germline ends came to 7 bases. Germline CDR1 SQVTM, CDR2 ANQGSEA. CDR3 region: CSVERRLNTEAFF. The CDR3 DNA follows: TGCAGCGTTGAACGACGGTTGAACACTGAAGCTTTCTTT. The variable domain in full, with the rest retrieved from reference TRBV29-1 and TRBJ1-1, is SAVISQKPSRDICQRGTSLTIQCQVDSQVTMMFWYRQQPGQSLTLIATANQGSEATYESGFVIDKFPISRPNLTFSTLTVSNMSPEDSSIYLCSVERRLNTEAFFGQGTRLTVV.

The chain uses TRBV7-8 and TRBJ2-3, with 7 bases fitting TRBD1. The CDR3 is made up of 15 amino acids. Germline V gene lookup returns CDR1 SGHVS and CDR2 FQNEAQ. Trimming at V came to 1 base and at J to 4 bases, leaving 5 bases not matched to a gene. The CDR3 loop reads CASSLERGRSDTQYF. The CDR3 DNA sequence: TGTGCCAGCAGCTTAGAGAGGGGGCGGTCAGATACGCAGTATTTT.

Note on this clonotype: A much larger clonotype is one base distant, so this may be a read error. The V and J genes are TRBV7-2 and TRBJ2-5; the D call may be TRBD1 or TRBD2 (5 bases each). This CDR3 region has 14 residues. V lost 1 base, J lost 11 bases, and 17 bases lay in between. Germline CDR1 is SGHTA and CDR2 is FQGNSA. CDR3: CASSLVWGPNEQYF. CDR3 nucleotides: TGTGCCAGCAGCTTAGTCTGGGGACCCAATGAGCAGTACTTC.

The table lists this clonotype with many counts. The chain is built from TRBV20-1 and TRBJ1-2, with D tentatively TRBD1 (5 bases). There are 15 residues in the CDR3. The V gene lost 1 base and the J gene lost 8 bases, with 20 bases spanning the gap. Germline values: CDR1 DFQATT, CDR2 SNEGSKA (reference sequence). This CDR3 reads CSARAIGAGIVGYTF. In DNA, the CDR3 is TGCAGTGCTAGAGCTATAGGGGCGGGGATAGTAGGCTACACCTTC.

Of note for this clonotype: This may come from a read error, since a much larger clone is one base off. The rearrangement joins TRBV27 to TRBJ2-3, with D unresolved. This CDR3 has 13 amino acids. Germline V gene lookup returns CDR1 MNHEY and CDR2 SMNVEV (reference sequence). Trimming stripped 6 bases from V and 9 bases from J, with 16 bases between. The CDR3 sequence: CASRFLTDATQYF. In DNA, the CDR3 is TGTGCCAGCAGGTTTCTGACGGATGCAACGCAGTATTTT.

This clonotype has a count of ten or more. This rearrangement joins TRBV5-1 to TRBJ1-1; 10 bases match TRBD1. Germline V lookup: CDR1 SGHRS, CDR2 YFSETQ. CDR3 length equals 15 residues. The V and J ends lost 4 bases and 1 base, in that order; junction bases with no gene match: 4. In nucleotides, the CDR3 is TGCGCCAGCAGCCGGTGGACAGGGGGGAACACTGAAGCTTTCTTT. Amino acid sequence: CASSRWTGGNTEAFF. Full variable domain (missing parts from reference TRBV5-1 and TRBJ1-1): KAGVTQTPRYLIKTRGQQVTLSCSPISGHRSVSWYQQTPGQGLQFLFEYFSETQRNKGNFPGRFSGRQFSNSRSEMNVSTLELGDSALYLCASSRWTGGNTEAFFGQGTRLTVV.

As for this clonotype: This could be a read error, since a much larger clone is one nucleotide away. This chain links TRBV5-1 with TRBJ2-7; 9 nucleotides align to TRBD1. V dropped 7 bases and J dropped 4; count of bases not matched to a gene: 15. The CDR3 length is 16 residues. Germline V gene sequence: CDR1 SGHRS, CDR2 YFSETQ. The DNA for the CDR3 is TGCGCCAGCGGCTCTGCCGCCGGGACAGGGTTGTACGAGCAGTACTTC. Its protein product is CASGSAAGTGLYEQYF.

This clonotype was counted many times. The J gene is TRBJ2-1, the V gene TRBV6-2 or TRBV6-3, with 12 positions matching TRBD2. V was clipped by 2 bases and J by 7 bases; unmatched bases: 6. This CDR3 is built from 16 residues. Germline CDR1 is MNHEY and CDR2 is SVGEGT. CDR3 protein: CASSYGASGGENEQFF. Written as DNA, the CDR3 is TGTGCCAGCAGTTACGGGGCTAGCGGGGGGGAAAATGAGCAGTTCTTC.

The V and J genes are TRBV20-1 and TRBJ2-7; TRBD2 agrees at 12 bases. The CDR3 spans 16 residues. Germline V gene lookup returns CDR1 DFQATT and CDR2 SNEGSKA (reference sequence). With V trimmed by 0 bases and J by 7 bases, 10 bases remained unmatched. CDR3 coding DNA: TGCAGTGCTAGAGATTGGCCTAGCGGGAGGGCCGGGGAGCAGTACTTC. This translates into CSARDWPSGRAGEQYF.

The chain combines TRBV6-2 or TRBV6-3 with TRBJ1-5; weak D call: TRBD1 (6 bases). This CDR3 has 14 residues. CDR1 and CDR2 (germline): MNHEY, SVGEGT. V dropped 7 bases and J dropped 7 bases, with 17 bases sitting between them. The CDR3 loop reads CASTLTGLGQPQHF. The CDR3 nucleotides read TGTGCCAGCACCCTCACAGGGCTAGGCCAGCCCCAGCATTTT.

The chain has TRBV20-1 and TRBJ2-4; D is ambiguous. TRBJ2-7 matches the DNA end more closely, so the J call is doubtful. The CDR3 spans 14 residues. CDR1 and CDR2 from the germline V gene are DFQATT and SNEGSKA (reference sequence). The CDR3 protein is CSARDHGNGYEQYF. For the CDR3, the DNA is TGCAGTGCTAGAGATCATGGGAACGGGTACGAGCAGTACTTC.

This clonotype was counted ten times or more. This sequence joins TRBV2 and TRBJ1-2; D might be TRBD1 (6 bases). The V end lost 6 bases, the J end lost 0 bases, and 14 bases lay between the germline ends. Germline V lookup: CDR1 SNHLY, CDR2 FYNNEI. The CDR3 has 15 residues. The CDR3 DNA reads TGTGCCAGCAGCTCAACAGGGAACACTAACTATGGCTACACCTTC. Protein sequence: CASSSTGNTNYGYTF.

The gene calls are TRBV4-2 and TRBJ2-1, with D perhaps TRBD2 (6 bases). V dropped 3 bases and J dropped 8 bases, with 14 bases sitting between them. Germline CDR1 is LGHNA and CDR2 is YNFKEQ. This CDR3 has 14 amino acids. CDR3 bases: TGTGCCAGCAGCCAGCTGACTAGTTTGGATGAGCAGTTCTTC. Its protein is CASSQLTSLDEQFF.

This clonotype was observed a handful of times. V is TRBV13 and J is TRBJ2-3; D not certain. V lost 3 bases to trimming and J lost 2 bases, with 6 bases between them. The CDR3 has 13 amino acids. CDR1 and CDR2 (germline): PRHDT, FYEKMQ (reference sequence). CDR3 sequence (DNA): TGTGCCAGCAGCTTCCCGACCACAGATACGCAGTATTTT. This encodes CASSFPTTDTQYF.

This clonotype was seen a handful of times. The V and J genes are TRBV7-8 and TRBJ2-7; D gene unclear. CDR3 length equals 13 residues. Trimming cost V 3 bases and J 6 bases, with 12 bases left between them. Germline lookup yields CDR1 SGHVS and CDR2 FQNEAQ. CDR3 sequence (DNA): TGTGCCAGCAGCTTCAACGGGTGGTCCGAGCAGTACTTC. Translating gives CASSFNGWSEQYF.

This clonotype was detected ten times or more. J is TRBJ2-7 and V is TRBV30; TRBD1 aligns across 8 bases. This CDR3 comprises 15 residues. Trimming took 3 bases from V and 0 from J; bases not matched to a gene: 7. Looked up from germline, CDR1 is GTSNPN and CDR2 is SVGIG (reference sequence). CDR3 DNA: TGTGCCTGGAGCGTACTCGGACAGGGCTCCTACGAGCAGTACTTC. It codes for CAWSVLGQGSYEQYF.

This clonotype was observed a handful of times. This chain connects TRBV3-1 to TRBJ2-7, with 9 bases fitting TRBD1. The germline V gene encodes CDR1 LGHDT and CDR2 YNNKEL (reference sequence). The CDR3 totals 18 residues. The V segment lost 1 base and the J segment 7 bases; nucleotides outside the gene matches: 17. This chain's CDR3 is CASSQGGLIGTGFKEQYF. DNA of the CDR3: TGTGCCAGCAGCCAAGGGGGTTTGATCGGGACAGGGTTCAAAGAGCAGTACTTC.

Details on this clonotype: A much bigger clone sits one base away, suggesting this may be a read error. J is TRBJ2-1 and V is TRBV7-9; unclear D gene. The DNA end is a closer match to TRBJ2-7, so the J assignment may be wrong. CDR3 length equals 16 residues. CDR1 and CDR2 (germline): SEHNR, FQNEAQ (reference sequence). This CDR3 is CASSLGRQSSYNEQYF. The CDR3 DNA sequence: TGTGCCAGCAGCTTAGGACGGCAGAGCTCCTACAATGAGCAGTACTTC.